The source of this T cell receptor beta chain is a study of shared clonotypes between healthy human individuals. Study details: Researchers assigned three CD4 naive, three CD4 memory, two CD8 naive and one CD8 memory plate to each donor. Findings of the study overall: What naive subsets generally showed was a larger estimated richness than memory subsets showed.

The CDR3 loop spans 14 amino acids. V lost 3 bases, J lost 3 bases, and 11 bases lay in between. Looked up from germline, CDR1 is MNHEY and CDR2 is SMNVEV (reference sequence). Donors included only healthy HIV-negative adults lacking recent acute infections or vaccinations. This clone was recorded only once. No antigen is known for it. Sequencing was performed with immunoSEQ multiplex PCR; in TCRdb, only in-frame clones are kept and a portion is missing. The repertoire includes about 1.5 million clones, 95% to 99% of them detected once, and 0.4% to 0.45% sits in the top ten. The sequenced sample consisted of naive CD4+ T cells sorted from blood. Subset given: CD45RA+ positively selected. V gene TRBV27 combines with J gene TRBJ2-5, with D perhaps TRBD2 (6 bases). This receptor was taken from a man younger than 45 in good health. The DNA of the CDR3 is TGTGCCAGCAGTTTGTTAGGAGGGAAAGAGACCCAGTACTTC. Translated: CASSLLGGKETQYF.